This T cell receptor (beta chain) was retrieved from a study of CD8+CD57+ T cells in acquired aplastic anemia. Study context: Quantities of DNA derived from sorted CD4+ and CD8+ cells averaged around 3 ug. Overall study findings and caveats: Fewer than 35 sequences, all CD8+ CDR3, were shared between patients and controls.

The CDR3 is 15 residues long. Germline assignment: CDR1 SGHVS and CDR2 FQNEAQ. For CDR3 and TCR beta VDJ profiling, genomic DNA was the template used. TCRdb passed the reads through MiXCR, listing each CDR3 protein once. The sample includes under 250,000 distinct CDR3 sequences, approximately 60% of them seen just once. All sequencing subjects had displayed CD8+CD57+ cell expansion on flow cytometry. Among the patients, none had received any therapy at the time of blood sampling. This clonotype was observed a handful of times. The antigen remains unidentified. Mismatch with germline at one junction end may stem from a read error.

The receptor was isolated from a human donor with aplastic anemia. The J gene is TRBJ2-3, the V gene TRBV7-8; D may be TRBD1 or TRBD2 (5 bases each). The material sequenced was sorted CD4+, CD8+, or CD8+CD57+ T cells (not recorded which) from PBMCs. The CDR3 DNA sequence: TGTGCTAGCAGCCTCGGGACGGGACGCACAGATACGCAGTATTTT. It codes for CASSLGTGRTDTQYF.